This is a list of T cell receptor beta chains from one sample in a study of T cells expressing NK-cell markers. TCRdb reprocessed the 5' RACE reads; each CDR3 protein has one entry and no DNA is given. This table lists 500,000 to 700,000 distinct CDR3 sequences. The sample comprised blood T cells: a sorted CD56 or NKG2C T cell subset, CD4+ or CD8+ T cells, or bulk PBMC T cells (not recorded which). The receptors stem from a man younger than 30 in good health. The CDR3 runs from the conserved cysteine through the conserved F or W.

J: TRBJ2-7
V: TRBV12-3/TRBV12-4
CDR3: CASSRHGQIYEQYF

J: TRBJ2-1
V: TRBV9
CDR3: CASSVGLSIFIGYNEQFF

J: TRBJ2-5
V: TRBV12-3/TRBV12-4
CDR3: CASSTPPYQETQYF

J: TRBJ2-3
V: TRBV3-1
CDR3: CASSQEGGPDTQYF

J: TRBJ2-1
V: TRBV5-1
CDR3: CASSLVGGPVDEQFF

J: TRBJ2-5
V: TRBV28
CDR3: CASGLRGGETQYF

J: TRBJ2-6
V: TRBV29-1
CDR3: CSVLGLAGAGGANVLTF

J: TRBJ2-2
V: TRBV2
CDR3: CASSERAAGELFF

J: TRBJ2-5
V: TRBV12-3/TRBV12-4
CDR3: CASSMPPGRKEETQYF

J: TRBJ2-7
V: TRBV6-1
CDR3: CASSPTSGRPLEQYF

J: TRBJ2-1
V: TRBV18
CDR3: CASSLIGSMGNEQFF

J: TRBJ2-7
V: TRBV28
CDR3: CASSFRVSGTGAYEQYF

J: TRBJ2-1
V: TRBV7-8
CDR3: CASRPGRDRGSREQFF

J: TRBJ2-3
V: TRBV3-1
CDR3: CASSQGTSGMVDTQYF

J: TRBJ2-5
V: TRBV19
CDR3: CASSVSSGANAETQYF

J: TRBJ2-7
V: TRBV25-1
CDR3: CASSESGGAYEQYF

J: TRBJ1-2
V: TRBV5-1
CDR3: CASSFMGTEPYGYTF

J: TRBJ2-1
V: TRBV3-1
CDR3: CASSQERLAGLNEQFF

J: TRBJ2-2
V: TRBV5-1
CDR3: CASRPGTSGNTGELFF

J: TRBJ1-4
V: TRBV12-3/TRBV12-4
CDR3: CASSAAGTTNEKLFF

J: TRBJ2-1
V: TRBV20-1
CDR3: CSARVYRKLRESRNEQFF

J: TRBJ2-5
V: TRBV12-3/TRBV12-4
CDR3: CASSFGSASGSETQYF

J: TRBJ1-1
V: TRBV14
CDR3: CASSQDLRGEAFF

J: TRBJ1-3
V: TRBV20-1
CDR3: CSARGEGVGGNTIYF

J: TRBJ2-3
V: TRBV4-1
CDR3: CASSQDMGLAGDSSTDTQYF

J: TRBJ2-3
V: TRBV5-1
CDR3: CASSFTRTGGTDTQYF

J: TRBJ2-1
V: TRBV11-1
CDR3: CASSLGTGVLAAYNEQFF

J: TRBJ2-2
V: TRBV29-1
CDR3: CSVRQGNPNTGELFF

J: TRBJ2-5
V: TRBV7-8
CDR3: CASSLIGTPQETQYF

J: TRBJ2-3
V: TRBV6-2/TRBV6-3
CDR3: CASSDGPGSADTQYF

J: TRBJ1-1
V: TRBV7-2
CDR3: CASSLAFSGGRTEAFF

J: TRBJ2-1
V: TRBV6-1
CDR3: CASSEASGTYNEQFF

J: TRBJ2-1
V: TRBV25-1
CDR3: CASRGGGRDEQFF

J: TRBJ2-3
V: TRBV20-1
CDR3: CSAREGTQPSDTQYF

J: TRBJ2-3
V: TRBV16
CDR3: CASSQFSTDTQYF

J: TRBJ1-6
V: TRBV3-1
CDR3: CASSQGQNGSPLHF

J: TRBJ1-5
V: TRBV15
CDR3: CATSSAETNQPQHF

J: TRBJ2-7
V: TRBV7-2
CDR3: CASSLDGGGQYF

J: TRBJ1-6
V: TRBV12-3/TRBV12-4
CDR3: CASSLGQGLSSYNSPLHF

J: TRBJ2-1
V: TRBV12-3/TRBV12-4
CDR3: CASRISSGRSYNEQFF

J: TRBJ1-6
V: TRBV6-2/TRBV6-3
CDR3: CASNGATNSPLHF